The entry below describes one T cell receptor (beta chain). Antigen: not known. This sample stems from a study of siplizumab effects on memory and regulatory T cells. Libraries were prepared by immunoSEQ multiplex PCR; TCRdb keeps only in-frame clonotypes and omits some of them. The sample consists of about 40,000 clones, 70% to 90% of them appearing once. Findings and caveats of the study: Memory T cells appeared less diverse than naive cells, which seemed to contribute substantially to alloresponse. Proliferating Tregs taken from siplizumab cultures were not shown to have a confirmed suppressive function. Only a minority of proliferating CD4+ or CD8+ clones had an assignable naive or memory phenotype, with roughly 75-97% lacking one.

The ends lost 7 bases at V and 7 bases at J; junction bases unmatched: 6. CDR1 and CDR2 (germline): SQVTM, ANQGSEA. CDR3 length: 13 residues. The receptor's source is a human donor in good health. The chain employs TRBV29-1 and TRBJ2-1; the match to TRBD2 covers 11 bases. Sequencing was carried out using naive CD4+ T cells sorted from blood. As DNA, the CDR3 is TGCAGCGCCACTAGCGGGAGTTGGAATGAGCAGTTCTTC. Its protein product is CSATSGSWNEQFF.